This paragraph covers one TCR beta chain sequence. The data were taken from a study of shared clonotypes between healthy human individuals. Here immunoSEQ multiplex PCR was the method, and the copy in TCRdb shows in-frame clones only, minus some. This sample has some 320,000 clones, with 80% to 90% found just once. The donors, healthy adults who were HIV-negative, had experienced no recent acute infections or vaccinations. The germline gives CDR1 SGHTA, CDR2 FQGNSA. The V end was cut by 1 base, the J end by 7 bases, with 10 bases between. There are 13 residues in the CDR3. Sequencing was performed on memory CD8+ T cells sorted from blood. Described subset: CD45RO+ cells pooled with CCR7-negative TemRA cells. The source is a man aged 18-30 years in good health. This sequence joins TRBV7-2 and TRBJ1-1; possibly TRBD1 for D (5 bases). For the CDR3, the DNA is TGTGCCAGCAGCTTAGGTTGGGGGGTTGAAGCTTTCTTT. This sequence encodes CASSLGWGVEAFF.